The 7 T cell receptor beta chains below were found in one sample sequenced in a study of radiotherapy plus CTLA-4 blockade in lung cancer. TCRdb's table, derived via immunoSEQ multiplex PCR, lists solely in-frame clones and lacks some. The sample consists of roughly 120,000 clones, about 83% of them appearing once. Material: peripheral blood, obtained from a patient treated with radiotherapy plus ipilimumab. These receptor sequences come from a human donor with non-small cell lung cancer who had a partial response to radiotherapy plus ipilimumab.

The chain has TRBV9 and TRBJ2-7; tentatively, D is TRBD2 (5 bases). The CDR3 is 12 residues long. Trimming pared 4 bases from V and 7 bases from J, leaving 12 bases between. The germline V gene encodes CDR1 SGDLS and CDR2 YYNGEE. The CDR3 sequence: CASSLTPGEQYF. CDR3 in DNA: TGTGCCAGCAGCTTGACCCCGGGGGAGCAGTACTTC.

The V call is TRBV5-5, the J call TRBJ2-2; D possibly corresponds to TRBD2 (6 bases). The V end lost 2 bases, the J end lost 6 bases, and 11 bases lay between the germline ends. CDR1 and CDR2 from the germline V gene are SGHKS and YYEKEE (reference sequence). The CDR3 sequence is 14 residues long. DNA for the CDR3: TGTGCCAGCAGCTTCCAGGCGGGATCCGGGGAGCTGTTTTTT. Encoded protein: CASSFQAGSGELFF.

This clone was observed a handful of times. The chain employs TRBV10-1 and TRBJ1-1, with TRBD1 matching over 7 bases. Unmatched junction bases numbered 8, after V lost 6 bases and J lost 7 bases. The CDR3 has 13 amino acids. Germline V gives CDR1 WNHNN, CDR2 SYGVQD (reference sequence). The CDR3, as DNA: TGCGCCAGCAGCCCGACAGGGCATTATGAAGCTTTCTTT. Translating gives CASSPTGHYEAFF.

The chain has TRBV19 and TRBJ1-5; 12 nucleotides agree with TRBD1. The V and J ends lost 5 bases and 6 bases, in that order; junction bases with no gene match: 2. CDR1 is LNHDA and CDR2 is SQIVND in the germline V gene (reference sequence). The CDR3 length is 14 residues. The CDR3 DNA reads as TGTGCCAGTAGTGGGACAGGGGGCAGTCAGCCCCAGCATTTT. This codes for CASSGTGGSQPQHF.

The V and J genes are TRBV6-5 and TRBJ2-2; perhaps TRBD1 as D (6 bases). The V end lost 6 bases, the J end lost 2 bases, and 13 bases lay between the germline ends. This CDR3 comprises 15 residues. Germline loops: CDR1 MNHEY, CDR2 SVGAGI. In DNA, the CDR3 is TGTGCCAGCAGGGCCGGACAGCTCAACACCGGGGAGCTGTTTTTT. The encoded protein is CASRAGQLNTGELFF.

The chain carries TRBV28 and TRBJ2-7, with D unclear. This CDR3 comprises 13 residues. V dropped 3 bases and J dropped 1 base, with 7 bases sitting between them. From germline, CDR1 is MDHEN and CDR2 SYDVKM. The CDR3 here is CASSLGRSYEQYF. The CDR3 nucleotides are TGTGCCAGCAGTTTGGGCAGGTCCTACGAGCAGTACTTC.

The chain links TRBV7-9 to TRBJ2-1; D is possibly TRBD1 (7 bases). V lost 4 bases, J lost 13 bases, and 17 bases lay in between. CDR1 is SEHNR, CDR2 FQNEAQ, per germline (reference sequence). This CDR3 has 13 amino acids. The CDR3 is CASSSGGRRVQFF. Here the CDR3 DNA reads TGTGCCAGCAGCTCAGGGGGGCGCCGCGTTCAGTTCTTC.